This T cell receptor beta chain was sequenced in a study of B cell selection in AIRE deficiency. V dropped 7 bases and J dropped 0 bases, with 15 bases sitting between them. The CDR3 has 16 amino acids. Germline assignment: CDR1 SEHNR and CDR2 FQNEAQ (reference sequence). The sorted conventional CD4 T cells were gated as CD4+CD127+. Study observations and caveats: Tconv and Treg cells from AIRE-deficient patients resembled healthy donors in TCRBV usage, CDR3 length and diversity.

This clone was observed once. The antigen remains undetermined. Produced via immunoSEQ multiplex PCR; TCRdb's table is partial and in-frame only. Among about 22,000 clones listed, around 96% were seen once. Source material: CD4+CD127+ conventional T cells sorted from PBMCs. The rearrangement uses TRBV7-9 and TRBJ2-2; tentative D call: TRBD2 (5 bases). The source of this sequence is a human donor in good health. CDR3 residues: CASNPRGPTNTGELFF. In DNA, the CDR3 is TGTGCCAGCAACCCAAGAGGGCCCACGAACACCGGGGAGCTGTTTTTT. Variable domain in full (rest from reference TRBV7-9 and TRBJ2-2): DTGVSQNPRHKITKRGQNVTFRCDPISEHNRLYWYRQTLGQGPEFLTYFQNEAQLEKSRLLSDRFSAERPKGSFSTLEIQRTEQGDSAMYLCASNPRGPTNTGELFFGEGSRLTVL.